Listed below are T cell receptor beta chains from one sample, sequenced in a study of beta chain features in type 1 diabetes. Sequencing used immunoSEQ multiplex PCR; TCRdb keeps in-frame clones, though not all of them. The sample carries more than 300,000 clones, over 8.5% recorded once. The sample was central memory CD4+ T cells from blood. All receptors derive from a man aged 25 to 40 with type 1 diabetes. Each CDR3 is given with its conserved first and last residue. The order of the fields is V gene, clone size, J gene, CDR3 protein. Only some rows state a clone size, as once, few, many or a class for expanded clones.

>TRBV29-1|few|TRBJ1-3
CSAEGQAGNTIYF
>TRBV6-6|many|TRBJ2-2
CASSKTSGDNTGELFF
>TRBV28|.|TRBJ1-1
CASSFMRNTEAFF
>TRBV11-2|many|TRBJ2-1
CASSPYGLYNEQFF
>TRBV28|many|TRBJ2-7
CASSSASDNSYEQYF
>TRBV2|few|TRBJ1-1
CASSPGQIQNTEAFF
>TRBV28|.|TRBJ1-4
CASSPPQGSNEKLFF
>TRBV11-2|.|TRBJ2-1
CASTPRGLAGGRGNEQFF
>TRBV7-9|.|TRBJ1-1
CASSLVRTANTEAFF
>TRBV7-9|few|TRBJ2-5
CASSMGQGVQETQYF
>TRBV27|few|TRBJ2-1
CASSLRGTGAYSYNEQFF
>TRBV7-3|.|TRBJ1-4
CASKDRGPEKLFF
>TRBV27|few|TRBJ2-2
CASSGSGTSDLGELFF
>TRBV9|many|TRBJ2-2
CASSRAVLTGELFF
>TRBV11-2|.|TRBJ2-6
CASSHLDGVSGANVLTF
>TRBV6-1|many|TRBJ2-7
CASSESGHEQYF